A single sample gave rise to the 17 T cell receptor beta chains below, sequenced in a study of T cell repertoires in cytomegalovirus infection. TCRdb reanalysed the reads using MiXCR and keeps one entry per CDR3 protein. The sample yields 200,000 to 300,000 distinct CDR3 sequences, over 9% seen once. Source material: PBMCs. These receptors were obtained from a human donor in good health (CMV status not recorded). Some clones in this sample may be carry-over from other donors' samples.

This clonotype was detected a few times. The chain links TRBV7-2 to TRBJ2-7; 7 bases are a match to TRBD1. V lost 5 bases, J lost 5 bases, and 12 bases stayed unmatched. CDR3 length: 15 residues. Germline CDR1 SGHTA, CDR2 FQGNSA. CDR3 in DNA: TGTGCCAGCAGCCAGGGGGACCCACGTCCCGACGAGCAGTACTTC. Protein product: CASSQGDPRPDEQYF.

On this clonotype itself: It may be a read error: a sequence one base away is much more abundant. The V and J genes are TRBV7-2 and TRBJ1-6; a weak D match, TRBD1 (6 bases). The CDR3 loop spans 16 amino acids. The V gene's germline CDR1 is SGHTA and CDR2 FQGNSA. As DNA, the CDR3 is TGTGCCCGCAGCAACTACAGGGTAATCAATAATTCACCCCTCCACTTT. Residues: CARSNYRVINNSPLHF.

The table lists this clonotype with a few counts. The chain is built from TRBV7-2 and TRBJ2-5, with D possibly TRBD2 on 7 matching bases. Germline V gives CDR1 SGHTA, CDR2 FQGNSA. The CDR3 runs to 15 residues. V was cut by 1 base and J by 6 bases, with 15 bases left in between. CDR3: CASSLGVGGPKTQYF. The CDR3 coding sequence is TGTGCCAGCAGCTTAGGGGTGGGGGGGCCAAAGACCCAGTACTTC.

This clonotype has at least ten counts. The chain links TRBV28 to TRBJ2-1; D perhaps matches TRBD1 (5 bases). Germline V gene lookup returns CDR1 MDHEN and CDR2 SYDVKM. The germline V and J ends were trimmed by 4 bases and 0 bases, with 10 bases remaining between them. This CDR3 has 15 amino acids. CDR3 nucleotide sequence: TGTGCCAGCAGTTCCCGACAGCTCTCCTACAATGAGCAGTTCTTC. Translated: CASSSRQLSYNEQFF. Full variable domain (outside the CDR3, taken from reference TRBV28 and TRBJ2-1): DVKVTQSSRYLVKRTGEKVFLECVQDMDHENMFWYRQDPGLGLRLIYFSYDVKMKEKGDIPEGYSVSREKKERFSLILESASTNQTSMYLCASSSRQLSYNEQFFGPGTRLTVL.

The chain has TRBV6-5 and TRBJ1-5; D ambiguous. Germline V CDR1 and CDR2: MNHEY, SVGAGI. The CDR3 sequence is 13 residues long. V lost 2 bases and J lost 7, with 9 bases in between. CDR3 in amino acids: CASSYTRGQPQHF. The CDR3 DNA follows: TGTGCCAGCAGTTACACGCGTGGCCAGCCCCAGCATTTT.

The table lists this clonotype with many counts. The chain joins TRBV12-3 or TRBV12-4 to TRBJ2-2; D gene unclear. The CDR3 consists of 13 residues. Trimming shortened V by 4 bases and J by 2 bases, and 5 bases separated the two germline ends. CDR3 residues: CASSSINTGELFF. The CDR3 region has the DNA TGTGCCAGCAGTTCAATCAACACCGGGGAGCTGTTTTTT.

In its sample, this clonotype was seen many times. The chain has TRBV5-1 and TRBJ1-2; possible D gene TRBD1, 5 bases. CDR3 length equals 14 residues. V dropped 2 bases and J dropped 4 bases, with 12 bases sitting between them. CDR1 and CDR2 from the germline V gene are SGHRS and YFSETQ. This CDR3 reads CASSFSMGVYGYTF. The CDR3 DNA reads as TGCGCCAGCAGCTTCAGCATGGGGGTCTATGGCTACACCTTC.

This clonotype was seen a few times. The chain employs TRBV28 and TRBJ2-4, with TRBD1 matching 8 bases. V lost 5 bases and J lost 3; bases outside the gene matches: 12. This CDR3 has 17 residues. Germline V gene data show CDR1 as MDHEN and CDR2 as SYDVKM. The CDR3 nucleotides are TGTGCCAGCAGTGAGGCAGGGGGCGGCAATAGCAAAAACATTCAGTACTTC. Its protein product is CASSEAGGGNSKNIQYF.

This clonotype was seen only a few times. The genes are TRBV12-3 or TRBV12-4 and TRBJ1-5; no reliable D call. The CDR3 contains 19 residues. V was clipped by 5 bases and J by 0 bases, with 23 bases between them. The CDR3 loop is CASSPQAGSSTYSNQPQHF. In DNA, the CDR3 is TGTGCCAGCAGTCCCCAAGCCGGGAGTAGCACCTATAGCAATCAGCCCCAGCATTTT.

The CDR3 nucleotides read TGCGCCAGCAGCCAAAGGGTCAGTGTCACCGGGGAGCTGTTTTTT. Translation gives CASSQRVSVTGELFF. V usage is TRBV4-3 and J usage is TRBJ2-2; D gene unclear. V gave up 2 bases and J gave up 4 bases, with 11 bases separating them. This CDR3 has 15 residues. Looked up from germline, CDR1 is LGHNA and CDR2 is YSLEER.

This clonotype showed up many times. V and J are TRBV28 and TRBJ2-7, with D tentatively TRBD1 or TRBD2 (6 bases each). V lost 7 bases to trimming and J lost 6 bases, with 13 bases between them. Germline lookup yields CDR1 MDHEN and CDR2 SYDVKM. The CDR3 is made up of 12 amino acids. The CDR3 spells CASTSRGAEQYF. The CDR3 bases are TGTGCCAGCACCTCGAGGGGGGCCGAGCAGTACTTC.

This clonotype was recorded many times. J is TRBJ2-1 and V is TRBV28; 8 positions agree with TRBD1. The J segment lost 2 bases and the V segment lost 7 bases, leaving 7 bases of the junction unmatched. The CDR3 extends over 15 amino acids. Germline CDR1 and CDR2: MDHEN and SYDVKM. The CDR3 coding sequence is TGTGCCAGCACCCAGGGGGCAGGAGCCTACAATGAGCAGTTCTTC. It codes for CASTQGAGAYNEQFF.

This chain joins TRBV20-1 and TRBJ1-2; the D is unclear. The germline V gene has CDR1 DFQATT and CDR2 SNEGSKA (reference sequence). With 5 bases removed from V and 0 bases from J, the gap between germline ends came to 13 bases. There are 14 residues in the CDR3. The CDR3 spells CSAGRAAPNYGYTF. The CDR3, as DNA: TGCAGTGCTGGCCGTGCGGCCCCTAACTATGGCTACACCTTC.

This clonotype came up a few times. V and J are TRBV2 and TRBJ2-2; D might be TRBD1 (6 bases). The CDR3 is 14 amino acids. Per germline, CDR1 SNHLY and CDR2 FYNNEI. Trimming removed 6 bases at V and 4 bases at J, with 12 bases between. CDR3 coding DNA: TGTGCCAGCAGGGTGGACAGCCCCACCGGGGAGCTGTTTTTT. It yields the protein CASRVDSPTGELFF.

In its sample, this clonotype was seen many times. One end of the junction is discordant with germline, which a read error may explain. The chain couples TRBV4-3 to TRBJ1-1; D unclear. The CDR3 is 14 residues long. Germline V gene data show CDR1 as LGHNA and CDR2 as YSLEER. In DNA form, the CDR3 reads TGCGCCAGCAGCCAAGGGGTTCGGAACGCTGAAGCTTTCTTT. Translation: CASSQGVRNAEAFF.

The chain employs TRBV6-5 and TRBJ1-1, with D possibly TRBD1 on 6 matching bases. Germline lookup yields CDR1 MNHEY and CDR2 SVGAGI. Trimming left V 5 bases short and J 5 bases short, with 21 bases between. The CDR3 is 16 amino acids. The CDR3 reads CASSPLEGGKRTEAFF. In DNA form, the CDR3 reads TGTGCCAGCAGTCCCCTCGAAGGGGGAAAAAGGACTGAAGCTTTCTTT.

This clonotype showed up just a few times. V usage is TRBV2 and J usage is TRBJ1-3; 8 bases line up with TRBD1. The CDR3 length is 14 residues. Unmatched junction bases numbered 1, after V lost 2 bases and J lost 4 bases. In germline, CDR1 is SNHLY, CDR2 FYNNEI. CDR3 sequence (DNA): TGTGCCAGCAGTGAAAACAGGGGGGGAAACACCATATATTTT. It specifies CASSENRGGNTIYF. The full variable domain, rest sourced from reference TRBV2 and TRBJ1-3, is EPEVTQTPSHQVTQMGQEVILRCVPISNHLYFYWYRQILGQKVEFLVSFYNNEISEKSEIFDDQFSVERPDGSNFTLKIRSTKLEDSAMYFCASSENRGGNTIYFGEGSWLTVV.